A selection of T cell receptor beta chains follows, all from one sample in a study of response to subunit inactivated influenza vaccine. TCRdb itself ran the RT-PCR reads through MiXCR, one entry per CDR3 protein. This sample has about 540,000 distinct CDR3 sequences, with roughly a quarter found just once. The same sample was also studied in work on T cells expressing NK-cell markers.

The sample here was CD4+ T cells sorted from PBMCs, taken 11 to 12 days after vaccination. These receptors were obtained from a man in his forties or fifties who received an inactivated influenza vaccine. CDR3s include the opening cysteine and the closing phenylalanine or tryptophan. The size field is filled for only some rows; it gives once, few, many or a size class.

v_gene | abundance | CDR3aa
TRBV25-1 | - | CASSGFSVLGGYTF
TRBV20-1 | few | CSAYPDSQNEKLFF
TRBV4-3 | few | CASSQDGGPNEKLFF
TRBV12-3/TRBV12-4 | few | CASSPGQGIRTGELFF
TRBV5-1 | few | CASSLERGVGETQYF
TRBV20-1 | few | CSAKALQETQYF
TRBV12-3/TRBV12-4 | - | CATSTGVTDTQYF
TRBV11-2 | few | CASSLGLQEGTQYF
TRBV4-1 | - | CASSQGIGRMNTEAFF
TRBV27 | many | CASSVTSGFYEQYF
TRBV29-1 | many | CSVEVQIAAKNIQYF
TRBV7-9 | - | CASSPGGTNNYEQYF
TRBV4-3 | - | CASSQNLNRATGELFF
TRBV20-1 | many | CSARGFTSGSYEQYF
TRBV5-6 | - | CASSGGLAGVEQYF
TRBV4-2 | few | CASSQTDDKFGRNEQFF
TRBV27 | few | CASSLRGDETQYF
TRBV7-2 | few | CASSPNPAPDTQYF
TRBV7-8 | few | CASSFGTTTSGANVLTF
TRBV6-2/TRBV6-3 | - | CASSYGGGDTEAFF
TRBV7-8 | - | CASSLLRQGAGQPQHF
TRBV27 | - | CASSLGTLPRETQYF
TRBV24-1 | - | CATPPSGNPDTQYF
TRBV4-2 | few | CASSQDLGVQLETQYF
TRBV20-1 | many | CSARDRQVYNEQFF
TRBV11-2 | - | CASSLDSQGNIQYF
TRBV6-1 | - | CASSRSRGTEAFF
TRBV7-2 | - | CASRPGPGGSQETQYF
TRBV29-1 | few | CSVEIGGAGQYF
TRBV11-2 | few | CASSLRGLVGTQYF
TRBV20-1 | - | CSALPTSFSTDTQYF
TRBV4-1 | few | CASSQQGLQTQYF
TRBV20-1 | - | CCANQPAGGTDTQYF
TRBV7-9 | few | CASSLVGLTRGTGELFF
TRBV20-1 | - | CSARDPGNEQFF
TRBV4-1 | - | CASSQDGRGGSPLHF
TRBV15 | - | CATSRDLAREQYF
TRBV18 | - | CASSPPKGSTNQPQHF
TRBV19 | few | CASGRTGSSGANVLTF
TRBV29-1 | many | CSVSPGGGQETQYF
TRBV12-3/TRBV12-4 | - | CASRMMQGTEAFF
TRBV6-1 | few | CASSRTPHSGANVLTF
TRBV20-1 | - | CSASGGHQETQYF
TRBV20-1 | - | CSARDLYRDAEKLFF
TRBV12-3/TRBV12-4 | few | CASRSDRGGYQPQHF
TRBV7-2 | - | CASSLVSGQLYGYTF
TRBV20-1 | - | CSARERGLAGAIYEQYF
TRBV7-9 | - | CASSLLGVSSYEQYF
TRBV11-2 | - | CASSLESASGGAELFF
TRBV20-1 | few | CSAGQGSTEAFF
TRBV6-2/TRBV6-3 | few | CASRKGILETQYF
TRBV24-1 | few | CATSDNGRGNEQFF
TRBV5-1 | - | CASSLGQPTYEQYF
TRBV7-8 | - | CASSLGFRGLADTQYF
TRBV4-3 | - | CASSQGYQGGGYTF
TRBV7-6 | few | CASSLGWGLSGNTIYF
TRBV20-1 | few | CSASDRAFPYEQYF
TRBV11-1 | few | CASSLVPQGDEQFF
TRBV10-3 | - | CAIKGTSGPNEQFF
TRBV11-1 | - | CASSLVISTSGSFHNEQFF